This T cell receptor beta chain stems from a study of cytomegalovirus exposure and HLA in healthy donors (dated by TCRdb to about 2017). For the study in its entirety: An earlier analysis of approximately 640 of the donors reported about 250 Gb of sequence data and more than 90 million unique TCR beta sequences from about 179 million T cells. Of the approximately 400 genotyped donors, roughly 76% were placed in the genetic ancestry cluster associated with self-reported Caucasian donors. Donor age, sex, ethnicity and CMV serostatus were compiled together with the repertoire data. A later genetic analysis used genome-wide SNP genotypes for 398 of the 666 donors, treating that subset as a discovery cohort. High-throughput TCR immunosequencing, statistical association of individual TCRs with disease status, and machine learning were combined to predict cytomegalovirus infection status. Among around 400 genotyped donors of the cohort, an average of approximately 250,000 unique TCR beta nucleotide sequences were sequenced per donor, 15% to 20% of them non-productive. The study profiled the T cell repertoires of approximately 700 subjects by immunosequencing and related them to cytomegalovirus serostatus. To decide whether each TCR beta V gene segment behaved as functional or pseudogenic, an earlier analysis of nearly 600 of the donors relied on high-throughput TCR beta sequencing. Both class I and class II loci were covered by HLA typing, at four-digit resolution. In the later analysis, no new phenotypic data were used to find candidate immune exposures; instead, reliance was placed on TCR beta sequences and their occurrence across donors. A later analysis re-analyzed previously published TCR beta repertoires from roughly 630 donors and added high-resolution HLA genotyping to study TCR occurrence patterns. An early release that covered about 600 HLA-typed donors contained 300 to 350 gigabases of sequencing data and roughly 84 million unique TCR sequences. Besides the first cohort of approximately 710 subjects, a separate validation cohort made up of roughly 120 different subjects was used. The study aimed to test whether signatures of past pathogen exposure could be identified by cataloging public T cell receptors. The number of typed donors differed by locus: about 620-630 for A, B, C, DRB1 and DQB1; roughly 510 for DQA1; roughly 600 for DPA1; and around 470 for DPB1. All discovery cohort repertoires had been generated using a single sequencing platform. Because of strong linkage in the cohort, five DR-DQ haplotypes were treated as single units for association and clustering. Here is what the overall study found, with its caveats: This cohort had only TCR beta chains sequenced, and the lack of alpha or paired-chain data limited which features could be detected. A further reported finding was that TCR beta sequences accurately predicted the HLA-A and HLA-B alleles for most subjects in the first cohort. Because HLA typing was missing for some donors at each locus, association tests included only the typed subset. In an earlier analysis of roughly 500 of the donors, most TCR beta V segments appeared in productive rearrangements about 90% or about 30% of the time, broadly matching IMGT annotations. Roughly uniform sequencing depth across donors was assumed in presence/absence analyses, although this assumption may not hold. A later analysis found that TCR association rates varied across HLA loci, with DRB1 alleles showing the most associated TCRs and HLA-C alleles the fewest. A few of the identified cytomegalovirus-associated TCR beta chains were confirmed in vitro to be specific for cytomegalovirus antigens. A later analysis reported that several top co-occurrence clusters appeared linked to parvovirus B19, influenza, CMV and Epstein-Barr virus. Because the 87-base-pair reads could not distinguish some IMGT-functional V segments, including TRBV6-2 and TRBV6-3, those segments were excluded. The sequencing pipeline was judged likely to have produced a cluster of highly shared sequence variants as a technical artifact. In the study, some 160 TCR beta chains were listed as associated with cytomegalovirus. Specific HLA alleles were associated with 15,000 to 20,000 TCR beta sequences at a false discovery rate of 0.05 in a later analysis. According to a later analysis, most CMV-associated TCR beta chains appeared to be HLA-restricted, and the HLA associations seemed to be driven largely by CMV exposure. Because counts were too low, roughly 18 rarely observed V segments, including chromosome 9 orphons, were left out of the earlier analysis of 587 of the donors. In a later genetic analysis, a missense DCLRE1C variant was associated with V-gene and J-gene trimming of TCR beta chains, and the association was replicated in an independent cohort. The classifier was reported to diagnose cytomegalovirus status with high specificity and sensitivity in both the original cohort and the validation cohort. Compared with equally common non-associated chains, HLA-associated TCR beta chains in a later analysis were more clonally expanded and had lower generation probabilities. According to a later genetic analysis, donors in an Asian-associated ancestry cluster had fewer N-insertions in productive TCRs than the approximately 670-donor mean. The only immune exposure information available for the cohort was CMV serostatus. According to the authors, the approach could potentially be generalized to other disease states and immunological phenotypes. Linkage disequilibrium might explain the correlated functional status among segregating V segments, but an unknown experimental factor could not be excluded. Strong co-occurrence of HLA alleles, especially DR and DQ, made assigning TCR associations to individual alleles difficult. Most TCR sequences were observed very rarely across donors, whereas some public TCRs were present in many individuals.

At the junction V is shortened by 2 bases and J by 4 bases; bases outside the gene matches: 13. CDR1 and CDR2 are read off the germline V gene (reference sequence) as GTSNPN and SVGIG. The CDR3 runs 17 amino acids, cysteine and phenylalanine included. Only the CDR3 portion is preserved as DNA: 51 bases, with reading frame beginning at the first base. The sample holds one count of this clone. The specificity of this receptor is unknown. Base-call qualities are not available, and no considerably larger clone is one nucleotide away. Receptors were amplified or captured by the immunoSEQ multiplex PCR assay. The multiplex PCR relied on a mix of 60 forward primers for TCR Vbeta segments and 13 reverse primers for TCR Jbeta segments. The CDR3 region of rearranged TCR beta genes was amplified from genomic DNA by a multiplex PCR assay. On the Illumina HiSeq System, the amplified TCR beta libraries were sequenced as 87-base-pair reads. The study's own analysis went as follows. Across the 500 to 700 repertoires, a later analysis counted roughly 84 million unique TCR beta chains, around 11 million of which were shared by at least two donors. A nearest-neighbor algorithm error-corrected the raw reads and collapsed the reads into unique sequences, merging closely related sequences to remove PCR and sequencing errors. V, D and J gene segments were assigned by aligning CDR3 sequences to IMGT reference sequences. For a sequence to be retained, a match of at least six nucleotides to both a V gene segment and a J gene segment was required. A rearrangement was called productive if the CDR3 had no stop codons and remained in frame with V and J, and every other rearrangement was called non-productive. CDR3 was defined by IMGT convention, running from the second conserved V-encoded cysteine to the conserved J-encoded phenylalanine. The earlier analysis of more than 450 of the donors excluded sequences that lacked an unambiguous match to a single V gene segment. In an earlier analysis of approximately 550 of the donors, V segments were called functional above 56.7% productive rearrangements and were called segregating when the between-donor standard deviation exceeded 5%. A statistical classification framework was built for diagnosing cytomegalovirus status from the catalog of TCR beta chain sequences. In a later analysis, TCR nucleotide sequences were compared against IMGT/GENE-DB human TR gene sequences so that V and J genes could be assigned. In a later analysis, CDR3 sequences and most-parsimonious VDJ recombination scenarios were assigned using the TCRdist pipeline. In a later analysis, each TCR beta chain was defined by its CDR3 amino acid sequence together with its V-gene family, and reads without a unique V-gene family were excluded. As a way to deal with suspected cross-contamination and a sequencing artifact, a later analysis dropped over 550 nucleotide sequences that were highly shared and had low generation probability. For each public chain, a later analysis derived a clonal expansion index from normalized ranks of inferred template counts within each repertoire. Generation probabilities in a later analysis came from a VDJ recombination model fitted to out-of-frame rearrangements, and those results were checked against IGoR. Hypergeometric tests were used in a later analysis to score TCR-TCR, TCR-HLA and TCR-CMV co-occurrence, with a repertoire-size bias correction applied to the TCR pairs. False discovery rates were estimated in a later analysis by permuting HLA or CMV assignments 20 times. In a later analysis, co-occurring TCRs were grouped using DBSCAN, with TCRdist sequence similarity added in when clustering inside HLA-allele-positive subsets. Repertoires with fewer than 30,000 or more than 120,000 public chains, plus five repertoires with anomalous nucleotide sharing, were excluded from co-occurrence clustering. As stored in TCRdb, this immuneACCESS dataset retains in-frame rearrangements with V and J assigned. A fraction of the clones does not appear; measured against another copy, unresolved V genes explain less than half of the discrepancy, and the remainder lacks a known reason. For V, J and clone size, that table is used; D and trimming come from the DNA. The sample records approximately 110,000 clones, approximately 80% of which are singletons. The top ten hold 1% to 1.5% of the sample.

The cohort consisted of hundreds of healthy bone marrow donors. Cohort members were all nominally healthy when sampled, although unrecorded immune exposures were likely present. The donor tested CMV seronegative, placing the donor among the 300 to 450 seronegative members of the cohort. Every donor gave a peripheral blood sample, and the peripheral blood mononuclear cells from that sample were used for TCR beta sequencing. The Qiagen DNeasy Blood Extraction Kit was used to extract genomic DNA from the blood cell samples. The chain is made from TRBV30 and TRBJ1-1, with 10 middle bases fitting TRBD1. Specimen: PBMCs. The clonotype comes from a man aged 25 to 40 in good health and CMV-seronegative. The CDR3 corresponds to CAWSYLGRDRGFTEAFF. The DNA sequence reads TGTGCCTGGAGTTATTTAGGCAGGGACAGGGGATTCACTGAAGCTTTCTTT.